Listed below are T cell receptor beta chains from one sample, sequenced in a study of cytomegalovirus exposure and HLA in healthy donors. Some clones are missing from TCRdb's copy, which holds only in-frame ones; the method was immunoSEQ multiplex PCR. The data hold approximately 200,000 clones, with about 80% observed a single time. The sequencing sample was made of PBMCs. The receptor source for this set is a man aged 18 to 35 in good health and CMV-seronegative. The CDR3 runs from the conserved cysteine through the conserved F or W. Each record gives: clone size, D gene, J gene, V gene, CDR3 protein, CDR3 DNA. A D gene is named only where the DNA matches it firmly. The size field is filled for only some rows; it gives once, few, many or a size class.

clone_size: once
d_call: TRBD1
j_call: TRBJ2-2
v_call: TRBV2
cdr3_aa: CASSELGQGATGELFF
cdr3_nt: TGTGCCAGCAGTGAATTAGGGCAGGGGGCTACCGGGGAGCTGTTTTTT

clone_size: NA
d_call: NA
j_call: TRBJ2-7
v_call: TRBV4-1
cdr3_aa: CASSQGLTSYEQYF
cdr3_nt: TGCGCCAGCAGCCAAGGGCTTACTAGCTACGAGCAGTACTTC

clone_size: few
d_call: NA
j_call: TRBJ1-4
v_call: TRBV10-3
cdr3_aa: CAISDREEAGEKLFF
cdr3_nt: TGTGCCATCAGTGACAGGGAAGAGGCGGGAGAAAAACTGTTTTTT

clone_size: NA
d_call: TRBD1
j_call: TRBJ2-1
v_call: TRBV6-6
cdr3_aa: CASSSDRVNEQFF
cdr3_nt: TGTGCCAGCAGTTCGGACAGGGTTAATGAGCAGTTCTTC

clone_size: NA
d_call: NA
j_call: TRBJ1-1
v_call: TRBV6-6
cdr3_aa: CASSYDGLPNGEAFF
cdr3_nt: TGTGCCAGCAGTTACGACGGACTTCCTAATGGGGAAGCTTTCTTT

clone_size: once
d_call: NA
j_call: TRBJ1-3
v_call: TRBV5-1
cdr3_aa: CASSLDGPGNTIYF
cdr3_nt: TGCGCCAGCAGCTTGGATGGGCCTGGAAACACCATATATTTT

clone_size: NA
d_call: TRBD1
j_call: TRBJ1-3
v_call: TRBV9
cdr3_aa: CASSPPTGGFGNTIYF
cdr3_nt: TGTGCCAGCAGCCCGCCGACAGGGGGCTTTGGAAACACCATATATTTT

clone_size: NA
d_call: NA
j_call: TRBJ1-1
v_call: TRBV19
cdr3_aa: CANQVARETEAFF
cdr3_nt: TGTGCCAACCAGGTCGCTAGGGAGACTGAAGCTTTCTTT

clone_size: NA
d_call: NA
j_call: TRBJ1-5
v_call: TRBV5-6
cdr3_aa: CASSLATVGNQPQHF
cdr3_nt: TGTGCCAGCAGCTTGGCGACAGTAGGCAATCAGCCCCAGCATTTT

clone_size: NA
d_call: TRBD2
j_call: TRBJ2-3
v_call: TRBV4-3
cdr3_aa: CASSHLRVLAGDTDTQYF
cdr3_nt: TGCGCCAGCAGCCACCTACGAGTCCTAGCGGGAGACACAGATACGCAGTATTTT

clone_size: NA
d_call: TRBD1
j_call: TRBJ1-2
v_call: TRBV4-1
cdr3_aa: CASSQETGTNGYTF
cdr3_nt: TGCGCCAGCAGCCAAGAGACAGGGACAAATGGCTACACCTTC

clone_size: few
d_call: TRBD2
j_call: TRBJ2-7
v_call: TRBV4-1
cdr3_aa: CASSQGSLRTSGRATSYEQYF
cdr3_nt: TGCGCCAGCAGCCAAGGAAGTCTACGGACTAGCGGGAGGGCAACCTCTTACGAGCAGTACTTC

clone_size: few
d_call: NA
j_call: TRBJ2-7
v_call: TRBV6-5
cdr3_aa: CASSLRGIYYEQYF
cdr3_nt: TGTGCCAGCAGTTTAAGGGGAATTTACTACGAGCAGTACTTC

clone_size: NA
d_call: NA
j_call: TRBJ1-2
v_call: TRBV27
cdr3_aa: CASSGGSAYGYTF
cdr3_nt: TGTGCCAGCTCCGGGGGGTCTGCCTATGGCTACACCTTC

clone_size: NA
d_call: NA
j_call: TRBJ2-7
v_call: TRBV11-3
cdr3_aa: CASSSTDTSYEQYF
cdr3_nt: TGTGCCAGCAGCTCCACGGACACTTCCTACGAGCAGTACTTC

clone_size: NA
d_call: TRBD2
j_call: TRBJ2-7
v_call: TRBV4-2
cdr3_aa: CASSQEAAIAGAGEQYF
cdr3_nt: TGTGCCAGCAGCCAAGAGGCCGCTATAGCGGGGGCGGGGGAGCAGTACTTC

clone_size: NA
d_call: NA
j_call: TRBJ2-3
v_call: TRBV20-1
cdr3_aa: CSASSGDTQYF
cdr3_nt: TGCAGTGCTAGTTCCGGTGATACGCAGTATTTT

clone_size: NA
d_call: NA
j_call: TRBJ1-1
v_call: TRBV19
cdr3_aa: CASRTGGRNTEAFF
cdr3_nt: TGTGCCAGTAGAACAGGTGGACGGAACACTGAAGCTTTCTTT

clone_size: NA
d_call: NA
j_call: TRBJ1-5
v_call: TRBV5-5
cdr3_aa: CASSLDRTNQPQHF
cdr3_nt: TGTGCCAGCAGCTTAGACAGGACCAATCAGCCCCAGCATTTT

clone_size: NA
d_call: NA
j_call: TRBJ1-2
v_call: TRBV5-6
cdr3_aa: CASREPWGDRYGYTF
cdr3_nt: TGTGCCAGCAGGGAACCTTGGGGAGACCGCTATGGCTACACCTTC

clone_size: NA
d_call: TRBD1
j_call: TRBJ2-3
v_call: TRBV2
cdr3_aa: CASRGPLGTGVPDTQYF
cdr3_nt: TGTGCCAGCAGGGGGCCATTGGGGACAGGGGTTCCAGATACGCAGTATTTT

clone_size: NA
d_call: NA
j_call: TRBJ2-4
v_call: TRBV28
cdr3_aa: CASSRTGARGIQYF
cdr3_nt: TGTGCCAGCAGTCGAACAGGGGCGCGGGGCATTCAGTACTTC

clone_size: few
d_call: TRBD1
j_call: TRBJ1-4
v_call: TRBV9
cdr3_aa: CASSETDRGIMSREKLFF
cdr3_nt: TGTGCCAGCAGCGAGACGGACAGGGGAATAATGAGTAGGGAAAAACTGTTTTTT

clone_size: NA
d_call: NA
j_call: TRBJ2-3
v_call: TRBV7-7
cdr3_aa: CASSNGHSTDTQYF
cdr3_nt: TGTGCTAGCAGCAATGGACACTCCACAGATACGCAGTATTTT